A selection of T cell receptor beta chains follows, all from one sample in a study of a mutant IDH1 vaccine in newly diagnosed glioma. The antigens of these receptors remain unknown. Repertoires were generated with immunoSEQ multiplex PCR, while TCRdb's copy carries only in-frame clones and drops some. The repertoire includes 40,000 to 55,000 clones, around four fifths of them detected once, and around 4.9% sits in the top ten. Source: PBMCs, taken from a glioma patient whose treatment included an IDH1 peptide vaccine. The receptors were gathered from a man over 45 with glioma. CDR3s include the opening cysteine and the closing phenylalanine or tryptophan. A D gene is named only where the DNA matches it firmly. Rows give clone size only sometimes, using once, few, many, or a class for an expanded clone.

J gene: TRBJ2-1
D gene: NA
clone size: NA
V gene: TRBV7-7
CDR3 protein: CASGQGYLDEQFF
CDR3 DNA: TGTGCTAGCGGCCAGGGGTATCTAGATGAGCAGTTCTTC

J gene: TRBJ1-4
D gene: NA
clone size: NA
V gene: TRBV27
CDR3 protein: CASSSSVYEKLFF
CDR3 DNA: TGTGCCAGCAGTTCCTCCGTATATGAAAAACTGTTTTTT

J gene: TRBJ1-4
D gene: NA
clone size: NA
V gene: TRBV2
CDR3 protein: CASSPEQGKFEKLFF
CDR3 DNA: TGTGCCAGCAGTCCAGAGCAGGGGAAATTTGAAAAACTGTTTTTT

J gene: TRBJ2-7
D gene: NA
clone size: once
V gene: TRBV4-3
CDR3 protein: CASSHDRFSYEQYF
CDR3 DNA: TGCGCCAGCAGCCACGACAGGTTCTCCTACGAGCAGTACTTC

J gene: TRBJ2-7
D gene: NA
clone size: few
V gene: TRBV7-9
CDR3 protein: CASSLAAYEQYF
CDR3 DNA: TGTGCCAGCAGCTTAGCGGCTTACGAGCAGTACTTC

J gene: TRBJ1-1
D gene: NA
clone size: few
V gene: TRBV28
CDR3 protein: CASSLNAEAFF
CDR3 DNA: TGTGCCAGCAGTTTGAATGCTGAAGCTTTCTTT

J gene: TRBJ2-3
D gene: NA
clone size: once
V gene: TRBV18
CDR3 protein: CASSPMSAGTDTQYF
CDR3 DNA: TGTGCCAGCTCACCAATGTCCGCGGGCACAGATACGCAGTATTTT

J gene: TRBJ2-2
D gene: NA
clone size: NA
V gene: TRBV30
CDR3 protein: CAWSGSGLRGTGELFF
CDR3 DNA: TGTGCCTGGAGTGGATCGGGCCTAAGAGGGACCGGGGAGCTGTTTTTT

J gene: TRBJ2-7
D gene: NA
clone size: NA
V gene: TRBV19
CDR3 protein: CASSITGGVLSEQYF
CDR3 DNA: TGTGCCAGTAGTATAACGGGCGGGGTCCTCTCCGAGCAGTACTTC

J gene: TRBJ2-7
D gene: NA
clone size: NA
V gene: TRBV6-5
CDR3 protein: CASSYTPGQSSYEQYF
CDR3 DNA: TGTGCCAGCAGTTACACCCCCGGACAGAGCTCCTACGAGCAGTACTTC

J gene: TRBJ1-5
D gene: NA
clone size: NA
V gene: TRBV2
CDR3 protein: CASSELGSGQPQHF
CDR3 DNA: TGTGCCAGCAGTGAATTGGGGAGCGGTCAGCCCCAGCATTTT

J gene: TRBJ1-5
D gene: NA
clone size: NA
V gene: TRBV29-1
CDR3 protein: CSVGQVGQPQHF
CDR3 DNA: TGCAGCGTTGGACAGGTGGGTCAGCCCCAGCATTTT

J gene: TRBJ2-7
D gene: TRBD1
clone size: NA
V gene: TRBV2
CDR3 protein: CASSRDRDYEQYF
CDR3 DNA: TGTGCCAGCAGTCGGGACAGAGACTACGAGCAGTACTTC

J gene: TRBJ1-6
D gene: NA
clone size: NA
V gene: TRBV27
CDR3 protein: CVSGQLNSPLHF
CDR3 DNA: TGTGTATCGGGGCAGCTGAATTCACCCCTCCACTTT

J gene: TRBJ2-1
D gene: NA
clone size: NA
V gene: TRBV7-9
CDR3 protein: CASSLASVNEQFF
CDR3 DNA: TGTGCCAGCAGCTTAGCTAGCGTTAATGAGCAGTTCTTC

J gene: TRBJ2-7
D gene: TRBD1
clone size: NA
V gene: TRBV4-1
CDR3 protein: CASSPQDRGYEQYF
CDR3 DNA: TGCGCCAGCAGCCCCCAGGACAGGGGCTACGAGCAGTACTTC

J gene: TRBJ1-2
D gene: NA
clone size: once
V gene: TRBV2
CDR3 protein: CASSEGRGVAGYTF
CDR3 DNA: TGTGCCAGCAGTGAAGGGAGAGGGGTAGCGGGCTACACCTTC

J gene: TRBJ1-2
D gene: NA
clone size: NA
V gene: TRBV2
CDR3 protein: CASRGTGYYGYTF
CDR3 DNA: TGTGCCAGCAGGGGAACAGGGTACTATGGCTACACCTTC

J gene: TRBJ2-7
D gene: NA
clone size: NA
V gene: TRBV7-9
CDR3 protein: CASSRGEVYEQYF
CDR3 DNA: TGTGCCAGCAGCCGGGGAGAGGTCTACGAGCAGTACTTC

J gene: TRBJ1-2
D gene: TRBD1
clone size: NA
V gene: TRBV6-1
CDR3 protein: CASSVRQGAGDGYTF
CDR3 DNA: TGTGCCAGCAGTGTTCGACAGGGAGCCGGCGATGGCTACACCTTC

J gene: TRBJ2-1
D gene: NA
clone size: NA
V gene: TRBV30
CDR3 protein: CAWSIGGEQFF
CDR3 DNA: TGTGCCTGGAGCATCGGGGGTGAGCAGTTCTTC

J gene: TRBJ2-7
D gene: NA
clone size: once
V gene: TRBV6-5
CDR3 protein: CATLPSRATSYEQYF
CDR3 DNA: TGTGCCACCCTCCCTAGCAGGGCTACCTCCTACGAGCAGTACTTC

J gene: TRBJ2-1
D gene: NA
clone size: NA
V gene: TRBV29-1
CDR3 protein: CSVEVSSLDEQFF
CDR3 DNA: TGCAGCGTTGAAGTTTCGTCCCTGGATGAGCAGTTCTTC

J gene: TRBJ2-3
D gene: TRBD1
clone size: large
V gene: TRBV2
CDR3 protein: CASSLGQETDTQYF
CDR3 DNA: TGTGCCAGCAGTTTGGGACAGGAGACAGATACGCAGTATTTT

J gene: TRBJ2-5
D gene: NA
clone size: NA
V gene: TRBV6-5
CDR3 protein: CASSYSRRQETQYF
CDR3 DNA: TGTGCCAGCAGTTACTCGAGGAGGCAAGAGACCCAGTACTTC